One and the same sample provided the 25 T cell receptor beta chains below, sequenced in a study of CD8 T cells in ankylosing spondylitis. TCRdb used MiXCR to reprocess the 5' RACE reads, holding one entry per CDR3 protein. The table includes under 250,000 distinct CDR3 sequences, 30% to 35% detected once. Sequenced material: blood, either unsorted or a sorted T cell fraction (not recorded which). Receptors originate from a male donor with ankylosing spondylitis or in good health (not recorded which).

This clonotype was seen ten or more times. This rearrangement joins TRBV20-1 to TRBJ2-1; D ambiguous. The CDR3 is 12 residues long. Trimming stripped 0 bases from V and 10 bases from J, with 10 bases between. Germline loops: CDR1 DFQATT, CDR2 SNEGSKA (reference sequence). The CDR3 spells CSARDLGWEQFF. Here the CDR3 DNA reads TGCAGTGCTAGAGATCTGGGTTGGGAGCAGTTCTTC.

This sequence joins TRBV29-1 and TRBJ1-4; D is possibly TRBD1 (5 bases). Per the germline V gene, CDR1 is SQVTM and CDR2 is ANQGSEA. V was pared by 5 bases and J by 5 bases, with 12 bases between. This CDR3 has 13 residues. The CDR3 spells CSVTTAYNEKLFF. The CDR3 DNA follows: TGCAGCGTTACGACAGCGTACAATGAAAAACTGTTTTTT.

The rearrangement joins TRBV27 to TRBJ2-2, with D uncertain. V lost 2 bases, J lost 6 bases, and 4 bases lay in between. Germline V gene data show CDR1 as MNHEY and CDR2 as SMNVEV (reference sequence). The CDR3 is 12 residues long. The CDR3 DNA follows: TGTGCCAGCAGTTTAATGGCCGGGGAGCTGTTTTTT. It is translated as CASSLMAGELFF.

The rearrangement links TRBV6-2 or TRBV6-3 to TRBJ1-2; 8 nucleotides align to TRBD1. Trimming at V came to 8 bases and at J to 7 bases, leaving 3 bases not matched to a gene. This CDR3 contains 11 residues. Germline loops: CDR1 MNHEY, CDR2 SVGEGT. CDR3 region: CASSGGSGYTF. For the CDR3, the DNA is TGTGCCAGCTCAGGGGGCTCTGGCTACACCTTC.

This clonotype came up a few times. The V gene is TRBV6-1, the J gene TRBJ1-5; D might be TRBD1 (5 bases). The CDR3 extends over 14 amino acids. Trimming took 6 bases from V and 0 from J, leaving 9 bases between them. CDR1 and CDR2 from the germline V gene are MNHNS and SASEGT. CDR3 amino acids: CASRGLTSNQPQHF. CDR3 DNA: TGTGCCAGCAGGGGACTAACTAGCAATCAGCCCCAGCATTTT.

V is TRBV6-2 or TRBV6-3 and J is TRBJ1-5; the D gene is possibly TRBD1 (5 bases). Germline CDR1 reads MNHEY; CDR2 reads SVGEGT. Trimming shortened V by 6 bases and J by 4 bases, and 13 bases separated the two germline ends. The CDR3 runs to 14 residues. The CDR3 DNA follows: TGTGCCAGCAGATCGGGACCCGTGAATCAGCCCCAGCATTTT. Amino acids: CASRSGPVNQPQHF.

This clonotype occurred a few times. In DNA form, the CDR3 reads TGTGCCAGCAGCTTAGGCCCCGAAAACACTGAAGCTTTCTTT. It yields the protein CASSLGPENTEAFF. The chain couples TRBV7-8 to TRBJ1-1; D ambiguous. Germline-derived CDR1 and CDR2 are SGHVS and FQNEAQ. This CDR3 contains 14 residues. Trimming left V 1 base short and J 2 bases short, with 8 bases between.

The chain has TRBV29-1 and TRBJ1-4, with TRBD1 as a possible D gene (5 bases). Germline V gives CDR1 SQVTM, CDR2 ANQGSEA. V was shortened by 5 bases and J by 5 bases, with 12 bases between the two germline ends. The CDR3 contains 13 residues. The DNA for the CDR3 is TGCAGCGTTTTCTCGGCAGGGAATGAAAAACTGTTTTTT. This sequence encodes CSVFSAGNEKLFF.

This clonotype was observed a few times. The chain is built from TRBV5-1 and TRBJ2-5, with a tentative D call TRBD1 (6 bases). Between the trimmed V and J ends, which lost 0 bases and 5 bases, there was a span of 14 bases. Per the germline V gene, CDR1 is SGHRS and CDR2 is YFSETQ. CDR3 size: 15 residues. The DNA of the CDR3 is TGCGCCAGCAGCTTGGCCCAGGGTCAGGGGGAGACCCAGTACTTC. Protein sequence: CASSLAQGQGETQYF.

The chain carries TRBV20-1 and TRBJ2-1; 10 bases agree with TRBD2. The V segment lost 6 bases and the J segment 2 bases; nucleotides outside the gene matches: 7. Germline CDR1 is DFQATT and CDR2 is SNEGSKA (reference sequence). The CDR3 loop spans 15 amino acids. The CDR3 region has the DNA TGCAGTGCAGATACCGGACTAGCGGCCTACAATGAGCAGTTCTTC. Amino acids: CSADTGLAAYNEQFF.

This clonotype turned up a few times. The genes are TRBV5-1 and TRBJ2-1, with TRBD2 as a possible D gene (6 bases). The length of the CDR3 is 16 residues. Deletions cut 2 bases from V and 4 bases from J, with 16 bases between. In germline, CDR1 is SGHRS, CDR2 YFSETQ. CDR3 in amino acids: CASSFGGSESYNEQFF. CDR3 sequence (DNA): TGCGCCAGCAGCTTCGGAGGGTCGGAAAGTTACAATGAGCAGTTCTTC.

V usage is TRBV7-8 and J usage is TRBJ2-5, with D perhaps matching TRBD2 (6 bases). The V end was cut by 3 bases, the J end by 4 bases, with 18 bases between. Germline V gene data show CDR1 as SGHVS and CDR2 as FQNEAQ. This CDR3 is 16 amino acids long. CDR3: CASSFWGVDGGETQYF. Here the CDR3 DNA reads TGTGCCAGCAGCTTTTGGGGGGTGGATGGGGGAGAGACCCAGTACTTC.

The chain links TRBV5-1 to TRBJ2-7; possibly TRBD1 for D (5 bases). Trimming stripped 0 bases from V and 5 bases from J, with 12 bases between. Looked up from germline, CDR1 is SGHRS and CDR2 is YFSETQ. This CDR3 comprises 14 residues. The DNA of the CDR3 is TGCGCCAGCAGCTTGGTTAGGGGCGCCGACGAGCAGTACTTC. This codes for CASSLVRGADEQYF.

This clonotype was recorded a few times. The V and J genes are TRBV6-1 and TRBJ2-5; D may be TRBD2 (5 bases). The CDR3 is 13 amino acids. Germline values: CDR1 MNHNS, CDR2 SASEGT. Trimming pared 5 bases from V and 0 bases from J, leaving 7 bases between. Here the CDR3 reads CASSPGDQETQYF. The CDR3 DNA reads as TGTGCCAGCAGTCCCGGGGACCAAGAGACCCAGTACTTC.

V and J are TRBV10-3 and TRBJ2-7; D possibly corresponds to TRBD2 (6 bases). The CDR3 is made up of 15 amino acids. In germline, CDR1 is ENHRY, CDR2 SYGVKD. V was cut by 3 bases and J by 6 bases, with 18 bases left in between. The CDR3 bases are TGTGCCATCAGTGAATCGTCCGCCGGGGAGGCCGAGCAGTACTTC. This sequence encodes CAISESSAGEAEQYF.

This clonotype has just a few counts. The V gene is TRBV10-3, the J gene TRBJ2-7; 7 nucleotides match TRBD1. The V and J ends lost 2 bases and 6 bases, in that order; junction bases with no gene match: 4. Germline V gives CDR1 ENHRY, CDR2 SYGVKD. This CDR3 has 13 amino acids. CDR3 residues: CAISEGQDGEQYF. DNA of the CDR3: TGTGCCATCAGTGAGGGACAGGATGGCGAGCAGTACTTC.

This clonotype was picked up a small number of times. V is TRBV20-1 and J is TRBJ1-2; TRBD1 agrees at 11 bases. The trim removed 5 bases at V and 2 bases at J, leaving 10 bases unmatched. CDR3 length: 16 residues. Germline V gene sequence: CDR1 DFQATT, CDR2 SNEGSKA (reference sequence). The CDR3 DNA reads TGCAGTGCTGGGACAGGGGGTTGGGGTAGAAACTATGGCTACACCTTC. As protein: CSAGTGGWGRNYGYTF.

This clonotype showed up many times. The chain uses TRBV20-1 and TRBJ1-1, with TRBD1 matching 9 bases. Germline loops: CDR1 DFQATT, CDR2 SNEGSKA (reference sequence). This CDR3 contains 12 residues. The DNA of the CDR3 is TGCAGCGCTCGACAGGGGGGCACTGAAGCTTTCTTT. This translates into CSARQGGTEAFF.

This clonotype has at least ten counts. The chain couples TRBV12-3 or TRBV12-4 to TRBJ2-3, with no clear D. The V gene lost 6 bases and the J gene lost 6 bases, with 10 bases spanning the gap. The CDR3 is 12 amino acids. CDR3 nucleotides: TGTGCCAGCAGCCATCAAAGGGATACGCAGTATTTT. Translation: CASSHQRDTQYF.

The CDR3, as DNA: TGTGCCAGCAGCTTAGGCCAGGGGTGGGCTTTCTTT. This gives the protein CASSLGQGWAFF. The genes are TRBV7-9 and TRBJ1-1; D might be TRBD1 (6 bases). V shed 1 base and J shed 11 bases, with 11 bases lying between them. Germline-derived CDR1 and CDR2 are SEHNR and FQNEAQ (reference sequence). The CDR3 runs 12 residues.

The rearrangement uses TRBV9 and TRBJ1-1, with D possibly matching TRBD1 (5 bases). CDR1 SGDLS and CDR2 YYNGEE come from the germline V gene. Trimming removed 3 bases at V and 7 bases at J, with 16 bases between. This CDR3 region has 14 residues. The CDR3 DNA reads as TGTGCCAGCAGCGCAACTCCCGGGGGGAGTGAAGCTTTCTTT. Protein: CASSATPGGSEAFF.

The chain combines TRBV28 with TRBJ2-1, with D possibly being TRBD2 (5 bases). Germline V gives CDR1 MDHEN, CDR2 SYDVKM. CDR3 length: 17 amino acids. Trimming removed 3 bases from V and 4 bases from J, with 19 bases in between. The DNA of the CDR3 is TGTGCCAGCAGTTTTGGTTGGGCTGCGGGCCCGTACAATGAGCAGTTCTTC. Its translation is CASSFGWAAGPYNEQFF.

There are a few counts of this clonotype. This CDR3 reads CSARDLGALEAFF. The CDR3 DNA is TGCAGTGCTAGAGATCTTGGGGCACTTGAAGCTTTCTTT. The chain employs TRBV20-1 and TRBJ1-1; TRBD1 is a possible D gene (5 bases). The CDR3 consists of 13 residues. CDR1 and CDR2 (germline): DFQATT, SNEGSKA (reference sequence). V shed 0 bases and J shed 7 bases, with 12 bases lying between them.

The V and J genes are TRBV7-2 and TRBJ2-3; 11 bases align to TRBD2. With V trimmed by 5 bases and J by 4 bases, 5 bases remained unmatched. The CDR3 has 15 amino acids. Germline CDR1 reads SGHTA; CDR2 reads FQGNSA. Here the CDR3 DNA reads TGTGCCAGCAGCGAAGGGACTAGCGGCGCAGATACGCAGTATTTT. It encodes CASSEGTSGADTQYF.

This clonotype was picked up a small number of times. The V gene is TRBV20-1, the J gene TRBJ2-3; the match to TRBD2 covers 7 bases. Germline V gene data show CDR1 as DFQATT and CDR2 as SNEGSKA (reference sequence). CDR3 length: 11 residues. Trimming at V came to 4 bases and at J to 9 bases, leaving 4 bases not matched to a gene. CDR3: CSATLAETQYF. CDR3 nucleotide sequence: TGCAGTGCTACTCTAGCGGAGACGCAGTATTTT.